This T cell receptor (beta chain) originates from a study of cytomegalovirus exposure and HLA in healthy donors. Study background: Early released data comprised some 85 million unique TCRs from HLA-typed donors. Study-level points and caveats: Cytomegalovirus-associated TCR beta chains were listed, numbering 150 to 200.

Primers included in the PCR were 60 Vbeta and 13 Jbeta primers. TCRdb's table, derived via immunoSEQ multiplex PCR, lists solely in-frame clones and lacks some. The sample lists 150,000 or so clones, around 80% seen once, with roughly 12% in the top ten. This CDR3 spans 12 amino acids. V was shortened by 5 bases and J by 8 bases, with 10 bases between the two germline ends. The V gene's germline CDR1 is LGHNA and CDR2 YNFKEQ. As concerns this clone: Antigen specificity is unknown.

This TCR came from a man aged 25 to 40 in good health and CMV-seropositive. This chain uses TRBV4-2 with TRBJ2-1; a possible D gene is TRBD1 (5 bases). The sequenced material came from PBMCs. The CDR3 DNA reads TGTGCCAGCAGCTCCATACAGGATGAGCAGTTCTTC. The encoded protein is CASSSIQDEQFF.